This T cell receptor beta chain was identified during a study of CD8 T cells in ankylosing spondylitis. TCRdb re-called the 5' RACE reads with MiXCR, one entry per CDR3 protein. The sample holds 39,000 or so distinct CDR3 sequences, less than 4% seen once. Many counts were recorded for this clonotype. The sequenced sample consisted of blood, either unsorted or a sorted T cell fraction (not recorded which). The source is a male donor with ankylosing spondylitis or in good health (not recorded which).

In DNA form, the CDR3 reads TGTGCCAGCAGCGTAGCTGTGGGGGGGGCCCAAGAGACCCAGTACTTC. Translated, it gives CASSVAVGGAQETQYF. V and J are TRBV9 and TRBJ2-5; tentatively, D is TRBD2 (7 bases). This CDR3 region has 16 residues. V gave up 0 bases and J gave up 1 base, with 13 bases separating them. The germline V gene encodes CDR1 SGDLS and CDR2 YYNGEE.